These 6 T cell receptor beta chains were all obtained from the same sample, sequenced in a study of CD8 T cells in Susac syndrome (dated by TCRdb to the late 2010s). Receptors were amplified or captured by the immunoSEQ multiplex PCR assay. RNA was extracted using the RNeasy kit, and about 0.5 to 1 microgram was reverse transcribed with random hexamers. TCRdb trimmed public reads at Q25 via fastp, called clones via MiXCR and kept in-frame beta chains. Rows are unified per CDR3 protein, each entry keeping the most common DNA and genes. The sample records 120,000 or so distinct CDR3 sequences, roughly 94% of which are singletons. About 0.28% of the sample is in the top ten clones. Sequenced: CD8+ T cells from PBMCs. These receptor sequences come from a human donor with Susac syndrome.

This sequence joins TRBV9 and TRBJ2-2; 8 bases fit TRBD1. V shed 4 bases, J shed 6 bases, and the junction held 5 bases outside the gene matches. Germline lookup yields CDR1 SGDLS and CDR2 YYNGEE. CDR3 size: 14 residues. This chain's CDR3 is CASSLSTGAGELFF. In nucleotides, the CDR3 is TGTGCCAGCAGCCTATCGACAGGGGCCGGGGAGCTGTTTTTT.

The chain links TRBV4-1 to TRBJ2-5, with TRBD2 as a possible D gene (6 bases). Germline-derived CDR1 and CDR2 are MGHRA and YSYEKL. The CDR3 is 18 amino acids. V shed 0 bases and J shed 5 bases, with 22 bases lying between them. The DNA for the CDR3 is TGCGCCAGCAGCCAAGATCTGAAGCGGGCCCACACGGGGGAGACCCAGTACTTC. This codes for CASSQDLKRAHTGETQYF.

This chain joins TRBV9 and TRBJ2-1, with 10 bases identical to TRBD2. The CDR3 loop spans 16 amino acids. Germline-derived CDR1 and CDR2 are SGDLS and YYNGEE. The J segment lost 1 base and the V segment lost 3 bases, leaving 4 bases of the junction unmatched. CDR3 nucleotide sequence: TGTGCCAGCAGCGATCCTAGCGGGGGTTCCTACAATGAGCAGTTCTTC. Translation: CASSDPSGGSYNEQFF.

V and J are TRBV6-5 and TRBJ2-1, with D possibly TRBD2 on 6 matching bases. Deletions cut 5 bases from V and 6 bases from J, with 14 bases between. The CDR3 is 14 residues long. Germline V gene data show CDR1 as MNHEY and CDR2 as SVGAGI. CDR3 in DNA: TGTGCCAGCAGTCCGGGGGAAGGGGTCAATGAGCAGTTCTTC. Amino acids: CASSPGEGVNEQFF.

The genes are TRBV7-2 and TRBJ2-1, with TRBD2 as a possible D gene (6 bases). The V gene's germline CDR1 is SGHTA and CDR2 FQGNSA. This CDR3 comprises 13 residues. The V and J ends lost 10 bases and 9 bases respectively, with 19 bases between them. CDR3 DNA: TGTGCCACCCGCAGTGGGGGGACCCTTGAGCAGTTCTTC. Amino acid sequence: CATRSGGTLEQFF.

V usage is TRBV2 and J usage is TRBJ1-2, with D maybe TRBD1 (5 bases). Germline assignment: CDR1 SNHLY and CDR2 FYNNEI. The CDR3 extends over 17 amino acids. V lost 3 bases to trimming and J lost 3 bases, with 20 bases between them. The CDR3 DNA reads TGTGCCAGCAGTGATGGGCAGGGTGGCGTTGGTTACTATGGCTACACCTTC. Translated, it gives CASSDGQGGVGYYGYTF.